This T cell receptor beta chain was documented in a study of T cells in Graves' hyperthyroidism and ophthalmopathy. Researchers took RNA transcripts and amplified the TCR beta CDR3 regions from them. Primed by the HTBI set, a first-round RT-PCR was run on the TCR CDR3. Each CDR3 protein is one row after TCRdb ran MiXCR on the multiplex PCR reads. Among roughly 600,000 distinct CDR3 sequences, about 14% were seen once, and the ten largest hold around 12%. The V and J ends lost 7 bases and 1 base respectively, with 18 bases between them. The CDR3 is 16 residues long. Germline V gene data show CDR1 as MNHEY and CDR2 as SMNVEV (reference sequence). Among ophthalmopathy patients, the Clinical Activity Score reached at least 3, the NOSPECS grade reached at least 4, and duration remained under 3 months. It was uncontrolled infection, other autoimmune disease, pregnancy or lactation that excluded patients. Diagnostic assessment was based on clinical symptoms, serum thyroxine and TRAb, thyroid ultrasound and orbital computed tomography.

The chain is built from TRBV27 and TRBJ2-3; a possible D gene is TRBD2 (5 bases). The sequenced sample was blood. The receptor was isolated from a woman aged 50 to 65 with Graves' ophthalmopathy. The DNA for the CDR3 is TGTGCCAGCAAAAAAATAGGAGGTCCTCGCACAGATACGCAGTATTTT. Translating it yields CASKKIGGPRTDTQYF.